The rows below give T cell receptor beta chains drawn from one sample of a study of beta chain features in type 1 diabetes. This table comes from immunoSEQ multiplex PCR, and its TCRdb copy is limited to in-frame clones, with some not included. The table has fewer than 250,000 clones, 68% seen once; the top ten hold around 0.057%. Sequences were obtained from naive CD4+ T cells from blood. The receptors originated from a man in his thirties or forties in good health. CDR3s include the opening cysteine and the closing phenylalanine or tryptophan. The D gene is left open where the match is weak. Not all rows give a size; the values are once, few, many and, for expanded clones, a class.

cdr3_aa: CASSRTSGTNNEQFF
cdr3_nt: TGTGCCAGCAGTCGGACTAGCGGTACGAACAATGAGCAGTTCTTC
clone_size: once
d_call: TRBD2
v_call: TRBV6-6
j_call: TRBJ2-1

cdr3_aa: CAWSHDQPQHF
cdr3_nt: TGTGCCTGGAGTCATGATCAGCCCCAGCATTTT
clone_size: -
d_call: -
v_call: TRBV30
j_call: TRBJ1-5

cdr3_aa: CASSFTLGGDEQFF
cdr3_nt: TGTGCCAGCAGCTTCACACTAGGCGGGGATGAGCAGTTCTTC
clone_size: -
d_call: -
v_call: TRBV5-4
j_call: TRBJ2-1

cdr3_aa: CASSTTSSGELFF
cdr3_nt: TGTGCCAGCAGCACGACTAGTTCGGGGGAGCTGTTTTTT
clone_size: -
d_call: -
v_call: TRBV7-2
j_call: TRBJ2-2

cdr3_aa: CASGLAGTYEQYF
cdr3_nt: TGTGCCAGTGGACTAGCGGGTACCTACGAGCAGTACTTC
clone_size: few
d_call: TRBD2
v_call: TRBV19
j_call: TRBJ2-7

cdr3_aa: CSVEFTDTQYF
cdr3_nt: TGCAGCGTTGAATTCACAGATACGCAGTATTTT
clone_size: -
d_call: -
v_call: TRBV29-1
j_call: TRBJ2-3

cdr3_aa: CASSLLAGRSTDTQYF
cdr3_nt: TGTGCCAGCAGCTTATTGGCAGGTCGGAGCACAGATACGCAGTATTTT
clone_size: -
d_call: -
v_call: TRBV7-9
j_call: TRBJ2-3

cdr3_aa: CASSVVGIGTGELFF
cdr3_nt: TGTGCCAGCAGCGTAGTCGGGATAGGAACCGGGGAGCTGTTTTTT
clone_size: -
d_call: -
v_call: TRBV9
j_call: TRBJ2-2

cdr3_aa: CASKPGLAGLNEQFF
cdr3_nt: TGTGCCAGCAAACCGGGACTAGCGGGGCTAAATGAGCAGTTCTTC
clone_size: -
d_call: TRBD2
v_call: TRBV7-9
j_call: TRBJ2-1

cdr3_aa: CAWSGFSTPQHF
cdr3_nt: TGTGCCTGGAGTGGGTTCTCTACGCCCCAGCATTTT
clone_size: few
d_call: -
v_call: TRBV30
j_call: TRBJ1-5

cdr3_aa: CASSEYKAYEQYF
cdr3_nt: TGTGCCAGCAGTGAATATAAAGCCTACGAGCAGTACTTC
clone_size: -
d_call: -
v_call: TRBV25-1
j_call: TRBJ2-7

cdr3_aa: CASSLAGAKQETQYF
cdr3_nt: TGTGCCAGCAGCTTAGCAGGGGCTAAACAAGAGACCCAGTACTTC
clone_size: -
d_call: -
v_call: TRBV7-2
j_call: TRBJ2-5

cdr3_aa: CASSAGLAGEQYF
cdr3_nt: TGTGCCAGCAGTGCGGGACTAGCGGGCGAGCAGTACTTC
clone_size: -
d_call: TRBD2
v_call: TRBV25-1
j_call: TRBJ2-7

cdr3_aa: CASSSYSGTAQETQYF
cdr3_nt: TGTGCCAGCAGCTCCTATTCAGGGACAGCTCAAGAGACCCAGTACTTC
clone_size: -
d_call: TRBD1
v_call: TRBV7-9
j_call: TRBJ2-5

cdr3_aa: CSVRLVFTDTQYF
cdr3_nt: TGCAGCGTTAGACTAGTTTTCACAGATACGCAGTATTTT
clone_size: -
d_call: -
v_call: TRBV29-1
j_call: TRBJ2-3

cdr3_aa: CAWERQGIGEQYF
cdr3_nt: TGTGCCTGGGAGAGACAGGGCATAGGCGAGCAGTACTTC
clone_size: -
d_call: TRBD1
v_call: TRBV30
j_call: TRBJ2-7

cdr3_aa: CASSHLSGQPQHF
cdr3_nt: TGTGCCAGCAGTCACCTAAGTGGCCAGCCCCAGCATTTT
clone_size: -
d_call: -
v_call: TRBV6-6
j_call: TRBJ1-5

cdr3_aa: CSVAGSLRDTEAFF
cdr3_nt: TGCAGCGTTGCGGGATCCTTGAGAGACACTGAAGCTTTCTTT
clone_size: once
d_call: -
v_call: TRBV29-1
j_call: TRBJ1-1

cdr3_aa: CASSRLAGGDEQFF
cdr3_nt: TGCGCCAGCAGTCGACTAGCGGGCGGTGATGAGCAGTTCTTC
clone_size: -
d_call: TRBD2
v_call: TRBV4-3
j_call: TRBJ2-1

cdr3_aa: CAWSFRQGGESPLHF
cdr3_nt: TGTGCCTGGAGTTTCCGACAGGGGGGTGAATCACCCCTCCACTTT
clone_size: -
d_call: TRBD1
v_call: TRBV30
j_call: TRBJ1-6

cdr3_aa: CSVEFGQRGGYTF
cdr3_nt: TGCAGCGTTGAGTTTGGGCAGCGAGGCGGCTACACCTTC
clone_size: once
d_call: -
v_call: TRBV29-1
j_call: TRBJ1-2

cdr3_aa: CAGKPDLGTEAFF
cdr3_nt: TGTGCTGGTAAGCCTGATCTGGGCACTGAAGCTTTCTTT
clone_size: -
d_call: -
v_call: TRBV12-5
j_call: TRBJ1-1

cdr3_aa: CASSLEVTQYF
cdr3_nt: TGTGCCAGCAGCTTAGAAGTGACCCAGTACTTC
clone_size: few
d_call: -
v_call: TRBV7-9
j_call: TRBJ2-5

cdr3_aa: CASSLGEGGDSPLHF
cdr3_nt: TGCGCCAGCAGCTTGGGTGAAGGGGGCGATTCACCCCTCCACTTT
clone_size: few
d_call: TRBD1
v_call: TRBV5-1
j_call: TRBJ1-6

cdr3_aa: CASSPAGGLYEQYF
cdr3_nt: TGTGCCAGCAGCCCGGCGGGAGGATTGTACGAGCAGTACTTC
clone_size: -
d_call: TRBD2
v_call: TRBV7-2
j_call: TRBJ2-7

cdr3_aa: CSVPWGQGSNYGYTF
cdr3_nt: TGCAGCGTACCCTGGGGACAGGGTTCTAACTATGGCTACACCTTC
clone_size: -
d_call: TRBD1
v_call: TRBV29-1
j_call: TRBJ1-2

cdr3_aa: CASSDRDKGQETQYF
cdr3_nt: TGTGCCAGCAGTGACCGGGACAAGGGCCAAGAGACCCAGTACTTC
clone_size: few
d_call: -
v_call: TRBV25-1
j_call: TRBJ2-5

cdr3_aa: CAWRSRGSGDTQYF
cdr3_nt: TGTGCCTGGAGGTCTCGCGGGAGTGGGGATACGCAGTATTTT
clone_size: -
d_call: TRBD2
v_call: TRBV30
j_call: TRBJ2-3

cdr3_aa: CAWSYRIATGWTQYF
cdr3_nt: TGTGCCTGGAGCTACAGGATAGCTACGGGGTGGACCCAGTACTTC
clone_size: -
d_call: -
v_call: TRBV30
j_call: TRBJ2-5

cdr3_aa: CASSLGPGLYNEQFF
cdr3_nt: TGTGCCAGCAGCCTGGGACCAGGCCTTTACAATGAGCAGTTCTTC
clone_size: few
d_call: -
v_call: TRBV7-2
j_call: TRBJ2-1

cdr3_aa: CAWSARGRASPLHF
cdr3_nt: TGTGCCTGGAGTGCCAGGGGGCGAGCTTCACCCCTCCACTTT
clone_size: -
d_call: TRBD1
v_call: TRBV30
j_call: TRBJ1-6

cdr3_aa: CASSLGGEETQYF
cdr3_nt: TGTGCCAGCAGTTTAGGAGGGGAAGAGACCCAGTACTTC
clone_size: -
d_call: -
v_call: TRBV28
j_call: TRBJ2-5

cdr3_aa: CASSLAGTSGTDTQYF
cdr3_nt: TGTGCCAGCAGCTTAGCAGGGACTAGCGGCACAGATACGCAGTATTTT
clone_size: -
d_call: TRBD2
v_call: TRBV7-2
j_call: TRBJ2-3

cdr3_aa: CASSAVGSGQFF
cdr3_nt: TGTGCCAGCAGTGCAGTTGGGAGTGGGCAGTTCTTC
clone_size: once
d_call: -
v_call: TRBV25-1
j_call: TRBJ2-1

cdr3_aa: CASSSDLVANVLTF
cdr3_nt: TGTGCCAGCAGTTCAGACCTTGTGGCCAACGTCCTGACTTTC
clone_size: once
d_call: -
v_call: TRBV6-5
j_call: TRBJ2-6

cdr3_aa: CASSSGAQYF
cdr3_nt: TGTGCCAGCAGTTCGGGGGCCCAGTACTTC
clone_size: few
d_call: -
v_call: TRBV28
j_call: TRBJ2-5

cdr3_aa: CAISDPGRADTQYF
cdr3_nt: TGTGCCATCAGTGATCCCGGGAGGGCAGATACGCAGTATTTT
clone_size: -
d_call: TRBD2
v_call: TRBV10-3
j_call: TRBJ2-3

cdr3_aa: CAWSVRPGVADTQYF
cdr3_nt: TGTGCCTGGAGTGTACGGCCGGGAGTTGCAGATACGCAGTATTTT
clone_size: -
d_call: -
v_call: TRBV30
j_call: TRBJ2-3

cdr3_aa: CASSDRDRGHEQYF
cdr3_nt: TGTGCCAGCAGCGACCGGGACAGGGGCCACGAGCAGTACTTC
clone_size: -
d_call: TRBD1
v_call: TRBV7-9
j_call: TRBJ2-7

cdr3_aa: CASSVGPGFYNEQFF
cdr3_nt: TGTGCCAGCAGCGTAGGACCGGGGTTCTACAATGAGCAGTTCTTC
clone_size: -
d_call: -
v_call: TRBV9
j_call: TRBJ2-1

cdr3_aa: CASSAGPSSTDTQYF
cdr3_nt: TGTGCCAGCAGCGCCGGACCGTCAAGCACAGATACGCAGTATTTT
clone_size: -
d_call: -
v_call: TRBV9
j_call: TRBJ2-3

cdr3_aa: CASSGQDNTDTQYF
cdr3_nt: TGCGCCAGCAGCGGACAGGACAACACAGATACGCAGTATTTT
clone_size: -
d_call: TRBD1
v_call: TRBV5-1
j_call: TRBJ2-3

cdr3_aa: CAWIRDGGSTDTQYF
cdr3_nt: TGTGCCTGGATTCGAGATGGAGGTAGCACAGATACGCAGTATTTT
clone_size: -
d_call: -
v_call: TRBV30
j_call: TRBJ2-3

cdr3_aa: CSVVPGLGFKQFF
cdr3_nt: TGCAGCGTTGTCCCGGGACTAGGATTCAAGCAGTTCTTC
clone_size: -
d_call: TRBD2
v_call: TRBV29-1
j_call: TRBJ2-1

cdr3_aa: CASSVDRGTEQYF
cdr3_nt: TGTGCCAGCAGCGTAGATAGGGGGACGGAGCAGTACTTC
clone_size: -
d_call: -
v_call: TRBV9
j_call: TRBJ2-7

cdr3_aa: CSVMSEPYEQYF
cdr3_nt: TGCAGCGTTATGAGCGAACCTTACGAGCAGTACTTC
clone_size: -
d_call: -
v_call: TRBV29-1
j_call: TRBJ2-7

cdr3_aa: CASSPVRGRYEQYF
cdr3_nt: TGTGCCAGCTCCCCGGTCAGGGGGCGGTACGAGCAGTACTTC
clone_size: -
d_call: TRBD1
v_call: TRBV2
j_call: TRBJ2-7

cdr3_aa: CAGQGRVEAFF
cdr3_nt: TGTGCCGGCCAAGGACGGGTTGAAGCTTTCTTT
clone_size: -
d_call: -
v_call: TRBV30
j_call: TRBJ1-1

cdr3_aa: CASSQATGRDEQYF
cdr3_nt: TGCGCCAGCAGCCAAGCGACGGGGAGGGACGAGCAGTACTTC
clone_size: -
d_call: TRBD2
v_call: TRBV4-3
j_call: TRBJ2-7

cdr3_aa: CASSQVTGRQPQHF
cdr3_nt: TGCGCCAGCAGCCAAGTAACAGGAAGACAGCCCCAGCATTTT
clone_size: few
d_call: -
v_call: TRBV4-1
j_call: TRBJ1-5

cdr3_aa: CASSDAQETQYF
cdr3_nt: TGTGCCAGCAGTGACGCCCAAGAGACCCAGTACTTC
clone_size: -
d_call: -
v_call: TRBV28
j_call: TRBJ2-5

cdr3_aa: CSVLGTGGQPQHF
cdr3_nt: TGCAGCGTTCTTGGGACAGGGGGTCAGCCCCAGCATTTT
clone_size: few
d_call: TRBD1
v_call: TRBV29-1
j_call: TRBJ1-5